Listed below are T cell receptor beta chains from one sample, sequenced in a study of T cell responses to AZD1222 COVID-19 vaccine. Data came from immunoSEQ multiplex PCR; TCRdb stores just in-frame clones and leaves some out. The table shows approximately 190,000 clones, with over 80% occurring only once. The specimen comprised peripheral blood, sampled on day 0 of AZD1222 vaccination. The origin of the receptors is an adult in good health. Each CDR3 is given with its conserved first and last residue. The D gene is left open where the match is weak. Only some rows state a clone size, as once, few, many or a class for expanded clones.

.	TRBJ1-1	.	TRBV2	TGTGCCAGCAGGAGGTGGGGAAACACTGAAGCTTTCTTT	CASRRWGNTEAFF
TRBD1	TRBJ1-1	.	TRBV6-4	TGTGCCAGCAGTTCACAGGGGGGCACTGAAGCTTTCTTT	CASSSQGGTEAFF
.	TRBJ1-2	.	TRBV18	TGTGCCAGCTCACCACCCAACCAAGTAGGTAACGGCTACACCTTC	CASSPPNQVGNGYTF
TRBD1	TRBJ1-2	.	TRBV28	TGTGCCAGCAGCGTCAGTCCCGGACAGGGGACCTATGGCTACACCTTC	CASSVSPGQGTYGYTF
.	TRBJ2-6	.	TRBV3-1/TRBV3-2	TGTGCCAGCAGCCCTTTTGGCTCTGGGGCCAACGTCCTGACTTTC	CASSPFGSGANVLTF
.	TRBJ2-5	.	TRBV18	TGTGCCAGCTCACCCCCCAGGGGAGCGGAGACCCAGTACTTC	CASSPPRGAETQYF
.	TRBJ1-2	.	TRBV7-9	TGTGCCAGCAGCTTATTGACAGCTAACTATGGCTACACCTTC	CASSLLTANYGYTF
TRBD1	TRBJ2-7	.	TRBV24-1	TGTGCCACCAGTGATGGGGGACAGGGGTCTGATGGGCAGTACTTC	CATSDGGQGSDGQYF
.	TRBJ1-3	.	TRBV28	TGTGCCAGCAGCGCCCCACCACCCCTTACTGGAAACACCATATATTTT	CASSAPPPLTGNTIYF
TRBD1	TRBJ1-5	.	TRBV29-1	TGCAGCGTTACCGGACAGGGTGGTCAGCCCCAGCATTTT	CSVTGQGGQPQHF
.	TRBJ1-5	.	TRBV15	TGTGCCACCAGCAGGGATGTTCAGCCCCAGCATTTT	CATSRDVQPQHF
.	TRBJ1-1	.	TRBV12-3/TRBV12-4	TGTGCCAGCAGTTTAATGCGGGAGTCTGAAGCTTTCTTT	CASSLMRESEAFF
.	TRBJ1-1	.	TRBV10-3	TGTGCCATCAGTGTTTTTTGGGGGTCGAACACTGAAGCTTTCTTT	CAISVFWGSNTEAFF
.	TRBJ2-7	.	TRBV6-2/TRBV6-3	TGTGCCAGCAGTTACGACAGGCTGTACGAGCAGTACTTC	CASSYDRLYEQYF
TRBD1	TRBJ2-1	.	TRBV6-2/TRBV6-3	TGTGCCAGCAGTTTAGGACAGGGGGCTGGGAATGAGCAGTTCTTC	CASSLGQGAGNEQFF
TRBD1	TRBJ1-1	once	TRBV18	TGTGCCAGCTCACCCGGACAGGGCGGCACTGAAGCTTTCTTT	CASSPGQGGTEAFF
TRBD2	TRBJ2-3	.	TRBV28	TGTGCCAGCAGTCCTATAGGTAGCGGGGATAGCACAGATACGCAGTATTTT	CASSPIGSGDSTDTQYF
.	TRBJ2-3	few	TRBV7-8	TGTGCCAGCAGCCTCACAGATACGCAGTATTTT	CASSLTDTQYF
.	TRBJ1-1	.	TRBV6-1	TGTGCCAGCAGTGCGTCGGGTTTCCCTTTCTCCATGAACACTGAAGCTTTCTTT	CASSASGFPFSMNTEAFF
.	TRBJ1-1	.	TRBV5-1	TGCGCCAGCAGCGAGATGAACACTGAAGCTTTCTTT	CASSEMNTEAFF
.	TRBJ1-3	.	TRBV23-1	TGCGCCAGCATATCTGTTAAGGGTGGAAACACCATATATTTT	CASISVKGGNTIYF
.	TRBJ1-2	.	TRBV20-1	TGCAGTGCTAGTGAGGGGCCAGGCGGCTACACCTTC	CSASEGPGGYTF
.	TRBJ1-2	.	TRBV29-1	TGCAGCGCGATCGGACAGAACTATGGCTACACCTTC	CSAIGQNYGYTF
.	TRBJ1-5	.	TRBV7-2	TGTGCCAGCAGCTTGAAAGGGCCTTGGGGCAATCAGCCCCAGCATTTT	CASSLKGPWGNQPQHF
.	TRBJ2-1	few	TRBV2	TGTGCCAGCAGTGAGATAGGGGGGGCCTCCGATGAGCAGTTCTTC	CASSEIGGASDEQFF
TRBD1	TRBJ1-1	.	TRBV18	TGTGCCAGCTCACCACCGTCGACAGGGGCGAACACTGAAGCTTTCTTT	CASSPPSTGANTEAFF
.	TRBJ2-5	.	TRBV9	TGTGCCAGCAGCGTAGCAGGAGAGACCCAGTACTTC	CASSVAGETQYF
TRBD1	TRBJ1-1	.	TRBV6-5	TGTGCGGGCCGGAGGACAGGCAGGGGCGCTGAAGCTTTCTTT	CAGRRTGRGAEAFF
.	TRBJ2-2	.	TRBV14	TGTGCCAGCAGCCCGAGGTGGTGGGGTAGCACCGGGGAGCTGTTTTTT	CASSPRWWGSTGELFF
TRBD1	TRBJ1-2	.	TRBV2	TGTGCCAGCAGTGTAGCACAGGGGTCCAGTGGCTACACCTTC	CASSVAQGSSGYTF
.	TRBJ1-5	few	TRBV5-1	TGCGCCAGCAGACTGACCCCATCTCAGCCCCAGCATTTT	CASRLTPSQPQHF
.	TRBJ1-2	.	TRBV4-1	TGCGCCAGCAGCCAAGATGGGACAAATGGCTACACCTTC	CASSQDGTNGYTF